This entry lists 4 T cell receptor beta chains sequenced from one sample in a study of cytomegalovirus exposure and HLA in healthy donors. Amplification used 60 Vbeta primers and 13 Jbeta primers. Libraries were prepared by immunoSEQ multiplex PCR; TCRdb keeps only in-frame clonotypes and omits some of them. The repertoire holds about 160,000 clones, with more than 70% as singletons. Sequenced material: PBMCs. Source of these receptors: a man aged 55 to 69 in good health and CMV-seronegative.

The V gene is TRBV7-2, the J gene TRBJ1-5; D remains unclear. V lost 2 bases and J 2 bases, leaving 4 bases between the germline ends. CDR3 length equals 13 residues. Germline CDR1 is SGHTA and CDR2 is FQGNSA. CDR3 DNA sequence: TGTGCCAGCAGCTTATTCGGCAATCAGCCCCAGCATTTT. This sequence encodes CASSLFGNQPQHF.

Regarding this clone: Other nucleotide sequences from this sample produce the same CDR3. This chain links TRBV6-6 with TRBJ2-5; possible D gene TRBD2, 7 bases. The J call is in doubt because the DNA end fits TRBJ2-7 better. The CDR3 is made up of 14 amino acids. CDR1 is MNHNY, CDR2 SVGAGI, per germline (reference sequence). In nucleotides, the CDR3 is TGTGCCAGCAGTTATGGGAGGGGGAGTTACGAGCAGTACTTC. Its protein is CASSYGRGSYEQYF.

The chain carries TRBV6-5 and TRBJ1-2; 11 nucleotides match TRBD1. There are 14 residues in the CDR3. In germline, CDR1 is MNHEY, CDR2 SVGAGI. With 6 bases clipped from V and 3 bases from J, the junction kept 3 bases outside the gene matches. The CDR3 is CASSRTGGDYGYTF. The CDR3 DNA sequence: TGTGCCAGCAGCCGGACAGGGGGCGACTATGGCTACACCTTC.

The sample holds a few counts of this clone. CDR3 DNA: TGTGCCAGCAGCTTAGGGGGTGCGGGGATATACGAGCAGTACTTC. The encoded protein is CASSLGGAGIYEQYF. The V gene is TRBV7-9, the J gene TRBJ2-7, with a tentative D call TRBD2 (6 bases). The CDR3 runs to 15 residues. Trimming shortened V by 1 base and J by 4 bases, and 14 bases separated the two germline ends. Germline V lookup: CDR1 SEHNR, CDR2 FQNEAQ (reference sequence).